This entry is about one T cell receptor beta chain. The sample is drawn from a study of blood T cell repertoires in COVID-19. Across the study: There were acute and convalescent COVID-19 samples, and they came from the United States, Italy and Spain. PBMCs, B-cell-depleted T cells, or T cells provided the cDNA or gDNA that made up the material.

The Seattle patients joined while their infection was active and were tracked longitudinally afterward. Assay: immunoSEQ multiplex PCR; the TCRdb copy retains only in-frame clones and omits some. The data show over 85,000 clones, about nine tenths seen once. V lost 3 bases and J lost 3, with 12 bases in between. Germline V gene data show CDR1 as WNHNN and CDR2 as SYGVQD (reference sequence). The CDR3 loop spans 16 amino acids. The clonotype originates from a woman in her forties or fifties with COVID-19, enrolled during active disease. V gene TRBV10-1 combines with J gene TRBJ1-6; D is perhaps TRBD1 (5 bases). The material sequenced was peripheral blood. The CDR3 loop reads CASSESRANYNSPLHF. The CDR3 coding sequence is TGCGCCAGCAGTGAAAGCAGGGCAAACTATAATTCACCCCTCCACTTT.